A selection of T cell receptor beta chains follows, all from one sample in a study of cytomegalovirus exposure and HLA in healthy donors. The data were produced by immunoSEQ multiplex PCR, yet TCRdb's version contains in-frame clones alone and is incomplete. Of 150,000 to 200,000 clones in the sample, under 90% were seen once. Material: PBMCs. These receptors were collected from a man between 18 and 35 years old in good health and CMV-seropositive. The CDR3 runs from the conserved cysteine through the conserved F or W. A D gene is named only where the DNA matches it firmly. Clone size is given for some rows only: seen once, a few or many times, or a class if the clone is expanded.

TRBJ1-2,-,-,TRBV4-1,TGCGCCAGCAGCCAAGTCGGTTTCTATGGCTACACCTTC,CASSQVGFYGYTF
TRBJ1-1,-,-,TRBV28,TGTGCCAGCTCCGACCAGGTTGTCACTGAAGCTTTCTTT,CASSDQVVTEAFF
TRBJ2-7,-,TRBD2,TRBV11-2,TGTGCCAGCAGCCCGCGGACTAGCGGGACTTCATGGCAGTACTTC,CASSPRTSGTSWQYF
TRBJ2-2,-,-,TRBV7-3,TGTGCCAGCAGCTTAAGCAGGGACACCGGGGAGCTGTTTTTT,CASSLSRDTGELFF
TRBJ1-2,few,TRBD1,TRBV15,TGTGCCACCAGCAGAACCGGGACAGGCTTCTATGGCTACACCTTC,CATSRTGTGFYGYTF
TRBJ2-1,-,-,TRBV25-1,TGTGCCAGCAGTGAATACTACTCGAGCTCCTACAATGAGCAGTTCTTC,CASSEYYSSSYNEQFF
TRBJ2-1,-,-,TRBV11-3,TGTGCCAGCAGCCCTTGGGGGGATGATGAGCAGTTCTTC,CASSPWGDDEQFF
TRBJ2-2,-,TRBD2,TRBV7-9,TGTGCCAGCAGCGCCGATCCTAGCGGGAGGGCCTTAGGGGAGCTGTTTTTT,CASSADPSGRALGELFF
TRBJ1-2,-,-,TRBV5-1,TGCGCCAGCAGCTTGGCCGGGAGTGAAAGCGGATTATACTATGGCTACACCTTC,CASSLAGSESGLYYGYTF
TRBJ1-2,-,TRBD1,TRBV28,TGTGCCAGCAGGGGACAGGGGGCTTGGGGCTACACCTTC,CASRGQGAWGYTF
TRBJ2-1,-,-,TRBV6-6,TGTGCCAGCAGTGAGCAAAGGGGTTCCTACAATGAGCAGTTCTTC,CASSEQRGSYNEQFF
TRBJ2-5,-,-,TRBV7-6,TGTGCCAGCAGCTTAGCGTATGGCGGACAAGAGACCCAGTACTTC,CASSLAYGGQETQYF
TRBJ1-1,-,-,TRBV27,TGTGCCAGCAGTGTGCTTACAGGTGAAGCTTTCTTT,CASSVLTGEAFF
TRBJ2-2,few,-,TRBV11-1,TGTGCCAGCAGCTTACTAGAAAACACCGGGGAGCTGTTTTTT,CASSLLENTGELFF
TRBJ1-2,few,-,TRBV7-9,TGTGCCAGCAGACCACAGGGTGGGAATTACGATGGCTACACCTTC,CASRPQGGNYDGYTF
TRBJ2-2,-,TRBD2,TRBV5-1,TGCGCCAGTGGACTAGCGGGAGTACCCGGGGAGCTGTTTTTT,CASGLAGVPGELFF
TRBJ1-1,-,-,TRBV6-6,TGTGCCAGCAGTTACAATACGGGTCTTACTGAAGCTTTCTTT,CASSYNTGLTEAFF
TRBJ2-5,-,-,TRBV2,TGTGCCAGCAGTGAAATGACAGCCCTCACGGAGACCCAGTACTTC,CASSEMTALTETQYF
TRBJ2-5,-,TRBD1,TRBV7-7,TGTGCTAGCAGCTTAGCGACAGGGGGCCAAGAGACCCAGTACTTC,CASSLATGGQETQYF
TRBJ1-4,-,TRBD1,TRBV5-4,TGTGCCAGCAGCCCCGGGACAGGTCCTGCAACTAATGAAAAACTGTTTTTT,CASSPGTGPATNEKLFF
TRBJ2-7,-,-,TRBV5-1,TGCGCCAGCAGCTTGGATCCCGGGACATACACCTACGAGCAGTACTTC,CASSLDPGTYTYEQYF
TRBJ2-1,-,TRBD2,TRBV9,TGTGCCAGCAGCGTCCGCGCCGGGACTAGCCGACACAATGAGCAGTTCTTC,CASSVRAGTSRHNEQFF
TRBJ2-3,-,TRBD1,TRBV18,TGTGCCAGCTCTCCGACAGGGTCGACAGATACGCAGTATTTT,CASSPTGSTDTQYF
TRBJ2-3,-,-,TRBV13,TGTGCCAGCAGCAGACAAGCAAAAGATCTTAGTTCCACAGATACGCAGTATTTT,CASSRQAKDLSSTDTQYF
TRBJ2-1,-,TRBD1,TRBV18,TGTGCCAGCTCACCCGGGACAGGGTTAATCTACAATGAGCAGTTCTTC,CASSPGTGLIYNEQFF
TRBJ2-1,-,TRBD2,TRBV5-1,TGCGCCAGCAGCTTGGTAGCGGGAGGATCGAATGAGCAGTTCTTC,CASSLVAGGSNEQFF
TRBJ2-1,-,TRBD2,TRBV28,TGTGCCAGCAGTCCCATCACCGGGACTAGCGGGAGAAGGGGGCAGTTCTTC,CASSPITGTSGRRGQFF
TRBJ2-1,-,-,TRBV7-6,TGTGCCAGCAGCTTGTCGACTAGTCGAAATGAGCAGTTCTTC,CASSLSTSRNEQFF
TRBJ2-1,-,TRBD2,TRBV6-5,TGTGCCAGCAGTTACTCGACTGGTGGGAGGGCGCAGTTCTTC,CASSYSTGGRAQFF
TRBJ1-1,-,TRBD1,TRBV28,TGTGCCAGCATAGTGCAGGGGGTCGGCAAGAGACGGAACACTGAAGCTTTCTTT,CASIVQGVGKRRNTEAFF
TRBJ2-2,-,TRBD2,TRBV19,TGTGCCACCACCTCCCCGGGACTAGCGGGATTGAACACCGGGGAGCTGTTTTTT,CATTSPGLAGLNTGELFF
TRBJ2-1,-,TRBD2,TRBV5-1,TGCGCCAGCAGCCTAGAGGGACTATACAATGAGCAGTTCTTC,CASSLEGLYNEQFF
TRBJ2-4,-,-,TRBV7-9,TGTGCCAGCAGCCCTAAGACAGGTCCCTTTGCCAAAAACATTCAGTACTTC,CASSPKTGPFAKNIQYF
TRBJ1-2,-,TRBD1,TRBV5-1,TGCGCCAGCAGCTTTGGACAGGGAGAAGGCTACACCTTC,CASSFGQGEGYTF
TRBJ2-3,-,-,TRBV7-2,TGTGCCAGCAGCCGATCACATAGAATCCTAGACACAGATACGCAGTATTTT,CASSRSHRILDTDTQYF
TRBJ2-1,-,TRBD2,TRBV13,TGTGCCAGCAGCTTACTAGCGGGATTCTACAATGAGCAGTTCTTC,CASSLLAGFYNEQFF
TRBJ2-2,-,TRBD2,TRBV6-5,TGTGCCAGCAGCGCGGGAGTGAACACCGGGGAGCTGTTTTTT,CASSAGVNTGELFF
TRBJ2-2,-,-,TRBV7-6,TGTGCCAGCAGCCCAACAACAGGGATAACCGGGGAGCTGTTTTTT,CASSPTTGITGELFF
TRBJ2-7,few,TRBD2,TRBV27,TGTGCCAGCAGTCTAGCGGGGGCCTACGAGCAGTACTTC,CASSLAGAYEQYF
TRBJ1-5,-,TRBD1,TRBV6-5,TGTGCCAGCAGTTACTTACAGGGGGCTGGGACCCAGCATTTT,CASSYLQGAGTQHF
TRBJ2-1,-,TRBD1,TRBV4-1,TGCGCCAGCAGCAAGCCCATACAGGGGAATGAGCAGTTCTTC,CASSKPIQGNEQFF
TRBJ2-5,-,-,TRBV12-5,TGTGCTAGTGGTTTGGAAATAGCCTACCAAGAGACCCAGTACTTC,CASGLEIAYQETQYF
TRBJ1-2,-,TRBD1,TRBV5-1,TGCGCCAGCGAGGGTGACAGGGGGTTTGGCTACACCTTC,CASEGDRGFGYTF
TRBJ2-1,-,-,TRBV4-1,TGCGCCAGCAGCCAAGATTACTATCGGGGTAGATCCTACAATGAGCAGTTCTTC,CASSQDYYRGRSYNEQFF
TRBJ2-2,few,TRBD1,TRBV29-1,TGCAGCGCCCGCACTCGGACAGGGACTACCGGGGAGCTGTTTTTT,CSARTRTGTTGELFF
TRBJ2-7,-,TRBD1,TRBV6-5,TGTGCCAGCAGTTACTCGCGACAGGGCTACGAGCAGTACTTC,CASSYSRQGYEQYF
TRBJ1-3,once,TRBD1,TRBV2,TGTGCCAGCAGTGAGGGGGACAGGGCTGGAAACACCATATATTTT,CASSEGDRAGNTIYF
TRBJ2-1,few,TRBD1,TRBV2,TGTGCCAGCAGCATGGGACAGACTGAGCAGTTCTTC,CASSMGQTEQFF
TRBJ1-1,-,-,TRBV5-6,TGTGCCAGCAAAGGGGCCTACACTGAAGCTTTCTTT,CASKGAYTEAFF
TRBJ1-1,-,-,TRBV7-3,TGTGCCAGCAGCTTATTTGGAGGAACTGAAGCTTTCTTT,CASSLFGGTEAFF
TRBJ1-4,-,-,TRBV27,TGTGCCAGCAGGATTGGGGGGGCGGATAATGAAAAACTGTTTTTT,CASRIGGADNEKLFF
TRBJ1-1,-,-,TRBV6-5,TGTGCCAGCACGAAAAGCCTAAACACTGAAGCTTTCTTT,CASTKSLNTEAFF
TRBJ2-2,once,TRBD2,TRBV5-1,TGCGCCACCAACGGTCCGGGACTAGCGGGAAATGGCGGGGAGCTGTTTTTT,CATNGPGLAGNGGELFF
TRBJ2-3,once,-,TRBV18,TGTGCCAGCTCCCCAAAACAGGGATATACGCAGTATTTT,CASSPKQGYTQYF
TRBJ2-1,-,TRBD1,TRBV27,TGTGCCAGCCGGATCGGGACAGGCAGTGGCAATGAGCAGTTCTTC,CASRIGTGSGNEQFF
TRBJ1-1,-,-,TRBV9,TGTGCCAGCAGCCCGGGGTGGGGCACTGAAGCTTTCTTT,CASSPGWGTEAFF
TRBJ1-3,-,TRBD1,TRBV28,TGTGCCATCATTGACAGGGCAGGAAACACCATATATTTT,CAIIDRAGNTIYF